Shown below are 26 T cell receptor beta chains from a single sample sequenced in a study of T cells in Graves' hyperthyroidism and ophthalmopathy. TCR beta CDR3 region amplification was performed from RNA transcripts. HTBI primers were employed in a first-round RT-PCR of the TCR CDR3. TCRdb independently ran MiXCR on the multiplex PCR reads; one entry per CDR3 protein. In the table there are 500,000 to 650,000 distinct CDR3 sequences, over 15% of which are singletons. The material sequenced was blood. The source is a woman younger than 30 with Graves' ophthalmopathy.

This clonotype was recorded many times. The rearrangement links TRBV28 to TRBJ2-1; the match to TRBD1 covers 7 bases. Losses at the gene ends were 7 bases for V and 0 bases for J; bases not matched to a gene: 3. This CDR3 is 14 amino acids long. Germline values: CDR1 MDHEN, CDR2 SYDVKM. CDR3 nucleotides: TGTGCCAGCAAACGGGACAGCTCCTACAATGAGCAGTTCTTC. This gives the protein CASKRDSSYNEQFF.

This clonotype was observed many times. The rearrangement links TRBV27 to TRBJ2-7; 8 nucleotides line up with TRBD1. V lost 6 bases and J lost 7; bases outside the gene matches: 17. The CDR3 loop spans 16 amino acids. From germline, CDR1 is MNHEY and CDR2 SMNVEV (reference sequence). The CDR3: CASRNLQGVLLGEQYF. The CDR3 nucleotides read TGTGCCAGCAGAAACCTACAGGGGGTCCTCCTGGGGGAGCAGTACTTC.

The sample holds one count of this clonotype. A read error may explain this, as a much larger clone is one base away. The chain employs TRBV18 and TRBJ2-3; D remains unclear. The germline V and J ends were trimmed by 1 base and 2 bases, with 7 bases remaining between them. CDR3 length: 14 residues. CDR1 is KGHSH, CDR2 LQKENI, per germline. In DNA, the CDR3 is TGTGCCAGCTCACCACAGCAGACCACAGATACGCAGTATTTT. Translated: CASSPQQTTDTQYF.

CDR3 in DNA: TGCAGTGCTACACGGACAGGCCGCCGCGGTGGGGCCAACGTCCTGACTTTC. Its protein is CSATRTGRRGGANVLTF. This chain links TRBV20-1 with TRBJ2-6, with TRBD1 identical over 7 bases. The CDR3 consists of 17 residues. V lost 4 bases to trimming and J lost 3 bases; unmatched junction nucleotides: 12. The germline V gene has CDR1 DFQATT and CDR2 SNEGSKA (reference sequence).

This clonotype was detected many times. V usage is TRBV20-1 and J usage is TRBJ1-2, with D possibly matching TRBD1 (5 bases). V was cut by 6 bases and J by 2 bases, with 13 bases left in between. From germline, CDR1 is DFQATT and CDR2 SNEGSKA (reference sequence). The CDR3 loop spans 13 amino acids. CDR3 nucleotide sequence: TGCAGTGCCTCCTTGACAGCAAACTATGGCTACACCTTC. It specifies CSASLTANYGYTF.

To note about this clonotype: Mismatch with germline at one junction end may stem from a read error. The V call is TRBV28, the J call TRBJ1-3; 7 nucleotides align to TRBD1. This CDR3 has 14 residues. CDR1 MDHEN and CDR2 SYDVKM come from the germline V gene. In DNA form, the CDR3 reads TGTGCCAGCACCCTAGACAGGGTAGGAAACACCATATGTTTT. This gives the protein CASTLDRVGNTICF.

CDR3 sequence reads: CASTRDRGISPLHF. In DNA form, the CDR3 reads TGTGCCAGCACCCGGGACAGGGGAATTTCACCCCTCCACTTT. The chain recombines TRBV28 with TRBJ1-6; 10 bases align to TRBD1. The CDR3 sequence is 14 residues long. Germline lookup yields CDR1 MDHEN and CDR2 SYDVKM. After removal of 7 bases from V and 9 bases from J, the junction contained 6 bases not matched to a gene.

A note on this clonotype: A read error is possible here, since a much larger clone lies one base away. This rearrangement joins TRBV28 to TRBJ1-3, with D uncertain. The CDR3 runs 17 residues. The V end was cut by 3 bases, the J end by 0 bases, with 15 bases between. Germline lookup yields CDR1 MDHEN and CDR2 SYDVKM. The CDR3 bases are TGTGCCAGCAGTTTTCGGGAAATTTACCACTCTGGAAACACCATATATTTT. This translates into CASSFREIYHSGNTIYF.

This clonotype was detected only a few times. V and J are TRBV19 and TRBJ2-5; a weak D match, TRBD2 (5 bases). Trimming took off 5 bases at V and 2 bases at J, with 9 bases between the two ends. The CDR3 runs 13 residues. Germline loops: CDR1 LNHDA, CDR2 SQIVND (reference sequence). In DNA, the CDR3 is TGTGCCAGTAGTGGGTGGGAGCAAGAGACCCAGTACTTC. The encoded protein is CASSGWEQETQYF.

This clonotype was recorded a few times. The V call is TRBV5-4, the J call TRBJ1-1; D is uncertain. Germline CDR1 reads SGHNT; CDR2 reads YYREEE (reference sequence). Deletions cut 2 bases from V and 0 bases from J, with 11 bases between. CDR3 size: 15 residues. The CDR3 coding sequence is TGTGCCAGCAGCTTCGACGCGTTCATGAACACTGAAGCTTTCTTT. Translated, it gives CASSFDAFMNTEAFF. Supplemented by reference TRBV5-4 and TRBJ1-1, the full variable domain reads ETGVTQSPTHLIKTRGQQVTLRCSSQSGHNTVSWYQQALGQGPQFIFQYYREEENGRGNFPPRFSGLQFPNYSSELNVNALELDDSALYLCASSFDAFMNTEAFFGQGTRLTVV.

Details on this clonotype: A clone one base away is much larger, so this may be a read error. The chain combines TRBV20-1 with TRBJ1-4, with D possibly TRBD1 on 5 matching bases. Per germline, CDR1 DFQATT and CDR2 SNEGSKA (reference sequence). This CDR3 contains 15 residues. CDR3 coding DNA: TGCAGGGCTAGAGTTACAGGTGCAACTAATGAAAAACTGTTTTTT. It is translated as CRARVTGATNEKLFF.

CDR3 loop: CASSRRTGDEQYF. The CDR3 DNA reads as TGCGCCAGCAGCCGCCGGACAGGCGACGAGCAGTACTTC. This chain joins TRBV5-1 and TRBJ2-7; 7 nucleotides agree with TRBD1. CDR3 length: 13 amino acids. J was trimmed by 5 bases and V by 4 bases; bases with no gene match: 6. Per the germline V gene, CDR1 is SGHRS and CDR2 is YFSETQ. Variable domain in full (rest from reference TRBV5-1 and TRBJ2-7): KAGVTQTPRYLIKTRGQQVTLSCSPISGHRSVSWYQQTPGQGLQFLFEYFSETQRNKGNFPGRFSGRQFSNSRSEMNVSTLELGDSALYLCASSRRTGDEQYFGPGTRLTVT.

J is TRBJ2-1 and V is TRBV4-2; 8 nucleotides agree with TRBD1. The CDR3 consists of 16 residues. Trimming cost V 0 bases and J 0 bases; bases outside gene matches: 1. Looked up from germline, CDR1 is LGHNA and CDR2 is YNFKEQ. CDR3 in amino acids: CASSQDTGGSYNEQFF. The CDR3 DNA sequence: TGTGCCAGCAGCCAAGATACAGGGGGCTCCTACAATGAGCAGTTCTTC.

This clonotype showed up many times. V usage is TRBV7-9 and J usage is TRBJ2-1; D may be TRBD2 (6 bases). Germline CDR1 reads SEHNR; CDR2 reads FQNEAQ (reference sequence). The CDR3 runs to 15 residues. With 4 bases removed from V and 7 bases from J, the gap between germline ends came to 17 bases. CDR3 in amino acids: CASSWGVGPSNEQFF. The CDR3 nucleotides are TGTGCCAGCAGCTGGGGGGTAGGCCCAAGTAATGAGCAGTTCTTC.

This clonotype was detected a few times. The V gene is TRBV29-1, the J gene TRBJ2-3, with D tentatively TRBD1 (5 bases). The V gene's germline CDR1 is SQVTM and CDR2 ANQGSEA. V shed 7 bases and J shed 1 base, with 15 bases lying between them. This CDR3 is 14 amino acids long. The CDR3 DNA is TGCAGCGCCAGACAGTCCGTAGGCACAGATACGCAGTATTTT. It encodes CSARQSVGTDTQYF.

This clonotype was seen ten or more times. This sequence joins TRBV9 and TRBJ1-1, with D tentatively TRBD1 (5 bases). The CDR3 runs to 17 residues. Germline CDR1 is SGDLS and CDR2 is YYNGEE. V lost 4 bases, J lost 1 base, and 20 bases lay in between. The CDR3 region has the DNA TGTGCCAGCAGCCATCCTCGGAGGGACGGGGGGAACACTGAAGCTTTCTTT. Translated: CASSHPRRDGGNTEAFF.

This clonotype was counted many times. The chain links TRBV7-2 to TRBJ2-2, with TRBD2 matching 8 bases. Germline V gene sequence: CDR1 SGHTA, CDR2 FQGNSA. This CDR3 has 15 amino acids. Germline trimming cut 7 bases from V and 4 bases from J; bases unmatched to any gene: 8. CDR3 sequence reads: CASTLKRETTGELFF. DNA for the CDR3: TGTGCCAGCACCCTAAAGCGGGAGACCACCGGGGAGCTGTTTTTT.

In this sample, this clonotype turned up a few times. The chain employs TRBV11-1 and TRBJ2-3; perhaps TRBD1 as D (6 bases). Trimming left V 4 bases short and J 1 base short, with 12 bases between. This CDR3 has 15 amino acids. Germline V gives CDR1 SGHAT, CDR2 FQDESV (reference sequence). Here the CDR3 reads CASSSRTARTDTQYF. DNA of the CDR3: TGTGCCAGCAGCTCCAGGACAGCCCGCACAGATACGCAGTATTTT.

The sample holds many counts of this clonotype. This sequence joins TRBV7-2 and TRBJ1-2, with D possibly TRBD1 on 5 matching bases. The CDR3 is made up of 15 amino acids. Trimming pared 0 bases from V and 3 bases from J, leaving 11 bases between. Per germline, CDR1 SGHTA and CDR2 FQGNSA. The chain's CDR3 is CASSLAAGGDYGYTF. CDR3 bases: TGTGCCAGCAGCTTAGCGGCGGGGGGGGACTATGGCTACACCTTC.

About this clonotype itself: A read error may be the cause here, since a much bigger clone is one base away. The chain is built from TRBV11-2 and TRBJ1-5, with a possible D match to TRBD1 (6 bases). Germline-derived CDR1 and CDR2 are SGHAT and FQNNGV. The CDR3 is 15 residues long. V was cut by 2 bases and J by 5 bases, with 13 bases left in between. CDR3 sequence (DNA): TGTGCCAGCAGCTTATTAGGGGGATCCGATCAGCCCCAGCATTTT. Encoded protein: CASSLLGGSDQPQHF.

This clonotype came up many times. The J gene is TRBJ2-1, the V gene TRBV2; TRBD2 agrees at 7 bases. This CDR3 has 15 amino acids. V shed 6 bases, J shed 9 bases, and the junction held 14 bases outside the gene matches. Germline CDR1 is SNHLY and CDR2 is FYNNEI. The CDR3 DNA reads TGTGCCAGCAGACCCTTAGCGGGTGCTGGTGGTGAGCAGTTCTTC. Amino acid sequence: CASRPLAGAGGEQFF.

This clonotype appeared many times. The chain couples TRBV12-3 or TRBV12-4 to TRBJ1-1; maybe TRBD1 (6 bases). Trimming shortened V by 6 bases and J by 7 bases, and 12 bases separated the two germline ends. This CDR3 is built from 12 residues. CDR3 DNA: TGTGCCAGCAGCACCGGGACATTTGAAGCTTTCTTT. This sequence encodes CASSTGTFEAFF.

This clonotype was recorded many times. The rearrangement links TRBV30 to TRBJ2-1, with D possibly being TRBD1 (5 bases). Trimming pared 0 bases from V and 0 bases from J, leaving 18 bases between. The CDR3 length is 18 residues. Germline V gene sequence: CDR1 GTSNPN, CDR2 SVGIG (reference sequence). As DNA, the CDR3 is TGTGCCTGGAGTGTGGTCAGGGCATTCCCCAGCTCCTACAATGAGCAGTTCTTC. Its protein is CAWSVVRAFPSSYNEQFF.

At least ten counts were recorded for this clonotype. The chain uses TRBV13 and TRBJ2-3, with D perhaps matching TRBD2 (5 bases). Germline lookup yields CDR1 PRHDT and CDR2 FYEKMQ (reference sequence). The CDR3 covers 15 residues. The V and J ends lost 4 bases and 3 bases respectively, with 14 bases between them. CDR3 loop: CASSSREERTDTQYF. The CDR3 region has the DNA TGTGCCAGCAGCTCCCGCGAAGAGCGGACAGATACGCAGTATTTT.

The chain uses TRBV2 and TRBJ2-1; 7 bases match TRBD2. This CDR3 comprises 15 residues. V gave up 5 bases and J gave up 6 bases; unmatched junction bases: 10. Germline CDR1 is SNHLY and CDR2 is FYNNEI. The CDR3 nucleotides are TGTGCCAGCAGTCCGGAGCGGGGCTGGGTCAATGAGCAGTTCTTC. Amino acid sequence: CASSPERGWVNEQFF.

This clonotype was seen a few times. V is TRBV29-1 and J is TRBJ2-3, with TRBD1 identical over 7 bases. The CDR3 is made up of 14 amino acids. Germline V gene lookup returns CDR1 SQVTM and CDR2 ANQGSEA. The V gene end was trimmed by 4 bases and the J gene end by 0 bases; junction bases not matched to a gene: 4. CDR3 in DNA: TGCAGCGTTGTTCCAGGGGGTAGCACAGATACGCAGTATTTT. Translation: CSVVPGGSTDTQYF.